This TCR beta chain was identified during a study of blood T cells in healthy people across ages. Regarding this clonotype: Its antigen is unidentified.

The sample, approximately 10 milliliters of peripheral blood, was drawn from each donor. Between the trimmed V and J ends, which lost 3 bases and 5 bases, there was a span of 13 bases. The CDR3 is made up of 13 amino acids. Germline values: CDR1 SQVTM, CDR2 ANQGSEA. Study observations and caveats: Long-lived and aged donors differed, with more naive CD4+ cells and higher diversity in the long-lived.

Primed by a sample-barcoded 5' primer and a J-beta primer mix, a second PCR proceeded for 7 to 11 cycles. TCRdb reprocessed the 5' RACE reads with MiXCR, giving one entry per CDR3 protein. Here the sample spans more than 1,000,000 distinct CDR3 sequences, 20% to 25% being singletons. Another study also made use of these data, one on T cells of mothers and their children. That study reports: Each donor was one of three healthy Caucasian mothers or one of their six children.

The rearrangement links TRBV29-1 to TRBJ2-5; TRBD1 might be the D (6 bases). This clonotype originated in a girl aged 2 to 10 in good health. Sequences were obtained from blood. CDR3 nucleotide sequence: TGCAGCGTTGACCTGGACAGTCTGGAGACCCAGTACTTC. Amino acid sequence: CSVDLDSLETQYF.